Listed below are T cell receptor beta chains from one sample, sequenced in a study of cytomegalovirus exposure and HLA in healthy donors. Only in-frame clones appear in the TCRdb table, and some are missing; sequencing was by immunoSEQ multiplex PCR. The sample consists of 250,000 to 400,000 clones, roughly 87% of them appearing once. Sequencing was performed on PBMCs. These receptors all come from a man aged 25-45 years in good health and CMV-seronegative. CDR3s include the opening cysteine and the closing phenylalanine or tryptophan. The D gene is left open where the match is weak. Clone size is not always given. Where it is, it says once, few, many or a class for expanded clones.

d_gene: TRBD1; abundance: .; j_gene: TRBJ2-1; v_gene: TRBV25-1; CDR3aa: CASRGPSPGQGRGEQFF; CDR3nt: TGTGCCAGCAGGGGACCCTCGCCGGGACAGGGGCGGGGTGAGCAGTTCTTC
d_gene: TRBD2; abundance: .; j_gene: TRBJ2-1; v_gene: TRBV9; CDR3aa: CASSPRGRGGSYNEQFF; CDR3nt: TGTGCCAGCAGTCCAAGAGGTCGCGGGGGTTCCTACAATGAGCAGTTCTTC
d_gene: .; abundance: .; j_gene: TRBJ1-4; v_gene: TRBV6-1; CDR3aa: CASKRTGATNEKLFF; CDR3nt: TGTGCCAGCAAAAGGACGGGAGCAACTAATGAAAAACTGTTTTTT
d_gene: .; abundance: few; j_gene: TRBJ1-2; v_gene: TRBV18; CDR3aa: CASSPLVSRDRGYTF; CDR3nt: TGTGCCAGCTCACCTCTCGTAAGCAGGGATCGTGGCTACACCTTC
d_gene: TRBD1; abundance: .; j_gene: TRBJ2-7; v_gene: TRBV5-1; CDR3aa: CASSLPRQGRFSYEQYF; CDR3nt: TGCGCCAGCAGCTTACCACGACAGGGGCGTTTCTCCTACGAGCAGTACTTC
d_gene: TRBD1; abundance: .; j_gene: TRBJ2-5; v_gene: TRBV18; CDR3aa: CASSPPKNRGETQYF; CDR3nt: TGTGCCAGCTCACCACCGAAGAACAGGGGAGAGACCCAGTACTTC
d_gene: .; abundance: .; j_gene: TRBJ1-2; v_gene: TRBV6-6; CDR3aa: CASSYTDRPNYGYTF; CDR3nt: TGTGCCAGCAGTTACACGGACAGACCTAACTATGGCTACACCTTC
d_gene: TRBD1; abundance: .; j_gene: TRBJ1-1; v_gene: TRBV6-4; CDR3aa: CASSDDGTGGAGAFF; CDR3nt: TGTGCCAGCAGTGATGATGGGACAGGAGGGGCGGGAGCTTTCTTT
d_gene: .; abundance: .; j_gene: TRBJ2-3; v_gene: TRBV7-6; CDR3aa: CASSLAGPDTQYF; CDR3nt: TGTGCCAGCAGCTTAGCGGGGCCAGATACGCAGTATTTT
d_gene: .; abundance: .; j_gene: TRBJ2-7; v_gene: TRBV29-1; CDR3aa: CSGQQSSYEQYF; CDR3nt: TGCAGCGGACAGCAAAGCTCCTACGAGCAGTACTTC
d_gene: .; abundance: .; j_gene: TRBJ1-1; v_gene: TRBV27; CDR3aa: CASRIARVANTEAFF; CDR3nt: TGTGCCAGCAGGATAGCCAGAGTCGCAAACACTGAAGCTTTCTTT
d_gene: .; abundance: .; j_gene: TRBJ2-4; v_gene: TRBV10-1; CDR3aa: CASSEKGPLKNIQYF; CDR3nt: TGCGCCAGCAGTGAAAAGGGGCCCCTCAAAAACATTCAGTACTTC
d_gene: .; abundance: .; j_gene: TRBJ1-4; v_gene: TRBV10-3; CDR3aa: CAISEQGLGELFF; CDR3nt: TGTGCCATCAGTGAACAGGGTCTTGGGGAACTGTTTTTT
d_gene: TRBD2; abundance: .; j_gene: TRBJ2-7; v_gene: TRBV5-6; CDR3aa: CASSPGTSWYEQYF; CDR3nt: TGTGCCAGCAGCCCGGGGACTAGCTGGTACGAGCAGTACTTC
d_gene: TRBD1; abundance: .; j_gene: TRBJ1-5; v_gene: TRBV4-2; CDR3aa: CASSQGPGSGQLNQPQHF; CDR3nt: TGTGCCAGCAGCCAAGGCCCGGGGTCGGGACAGTTAAATCAGCCCCAGCATTTT
d_gene: TRBD2; abundance: .; j_gene: TRBJ2-7; v_gene: TRBV19; CDR3aa: CASSIGGGYEQYF; CDR3nt: TGTGCCAGTAGTATTGGGGGGGGCTACGAGCAGTACTTC
d_gene: .; abundance: .; j_gene: TRBJ2-2; v_gene: TRBV6-1; CDR3aa: CASARENTGELFF; CDR3nt: TGTGCCAGCGCCAGGGAAAACACCGGGGAGCTGTTTTTT
d_gene: .; abundance: .; j_gene: TRBJ2-3; v_gene: TRBV5-1; CDR3aa: CASSFPGEAGTMGF; CDR3nt: TGCGCCAGCAGCTTTCCTGGGGAAGCGGGCACTATGGGATTT
d_gene: .; abundance: .; j_gene: TRBJ2-7; v_gene: TRBV5-6; CDR3aa: CASSSDSVSYEQYF; CDR3nt: TGTGCCAGCAGCTCAGACAGCGTCTCCTACGAGCAGTACTTC
d_gene: TRBD1; abundance: .; j_gene: TRBJ2-2; v_gene: TRBV29-1; CDR3aa: CSVLTGIAGELFF; CDR3nt: TGCAGCGTGTTGACAGGGATCGCCGGGGAGCTGTTTTTT
d_gene: TRBD1; abundance: once; j_gene: TRBJ1-1; v_gene: TRBV13; CDR3aa: CASSPSTTGWNTEAFF; CDR3nt: TGTGCCAGCAGCCCTAGCACGACAGGGTGGAACACTGAAGCTTTCTTT
d_gene: .; abundance: .; j_gene: TRBJ2-2; v_gene: TRBV11-2; CDR3aa: CATPGGEAGELFF; CDR3nt: TGTGCCACCCCTGGAGGGGAGGCCGGGGAGCTGTTTTTT
d_gene: TRBD1; abundance: .; j_gene: TRBJ1-2; v_gene: TRBV10-3; CDR3aa: CAIRPGDSYGYTF; CDR3nt: TGTGCCATCCGTCCAGGGGACAGCTATGGCTACACCTTC
d_gene: .; abundance: .; j_gene: TRBJ1-1; v_gene: TRBV5-1; CDR3aa: CASSEGVGVNTEAFF; CDR3nt: TGCGCCAGCAGCGAAGGGGTAGGGGTGAACACTGAAGCTTTCTTT
d_gene: TRBD1; abundance: .; j_gene: TRBJ1-6; v_gene: TRBV19; CDR3aa: CASSLGTGAHSPLHF; CDR3nt: TGTGCCAGTAGTCTAGGGACAGGCGCTCATTCACCCCTCCACTTT
d_gene: TRBD1; abundance: .; j_gene: TRBJ1-6; v_gene: TRBV5-1; CDR3aa: CASSFRGQDNSPLHF; CDR3nt: TGCGCCAGCAGCTTTAGAGGACAGGATAATTCACCCCTCCACTTT
d_gene: TRBD1; abundance: .; j_gene: TRBJ2-1; v_gene: TRBV9; CDR3aa: CASSANRDRIYNEQFF; CDR3nt: TGTGCCAGCAGCGCCAACCGGGACAGGATTTACAATGAGCAGTTCTTC
d_gene: TRBD1; abundance: .; j_gene: TRBJ2-2; v_gene: TRBV5-1; CDR3aa: CASSGGQENTGELFF; CDR3nt: TGCGCCAGCAGCGGGGGACAGGAGAACACCGGGGAGCTGTTTTTT
d_gene: .; abundance: once; j_gene: TRBJ1-4; v_gene: TRBV5-8; CDR3aa: CASSFPWEDPTGEKLFF; CDR3nt: TGTGCCAGCAGCTTCCCCTGGGAGGACCCCACTGGGGAAAAACTGTTTTTT
d_gene: .; abundance: once; j_gene: TRBJ1-6; v_gene: TRBV12-5; CDR3aa: CASGLDSSYNSPLHF; CDR3nt: TGTGCTAGTGGTTTGGACAGCTCCTATAATTCACCCCTCCACTTT
d_gene: .; abundance: .; j_gene: TRBJ1-2; v_gene: TRBV7-9; CDR3aa: CASSLWGGGYTF; CDR3nt: TGTGCCAGCAGCTTGTGGGGAGGTGGCTACACCTTC
d_gene: TRBD1; abundance: .; j_gene: TRBJ1-5; v_gene: TRBV15; CDR3aa: CATSRYTTGGGQPQHF; CDR3nt: TGTGCCACCAGCAGATATACGACAGGGGGCGGGCAGCCCCAGCATTTT
d_gene: .; abundance: .; j_gene: TRBJ1-2; v_gene: TRBV7-9; CDR3aa: CASSLEGGLYGYTF; CDR3nt: TGTGCCAGCAGCTTAGAGGGAGGTCTTTATGGCTACACCTTC
d_gene: TRBD1; abundance: .; j_gene: TRBJ1-3; v_gene: TRBV15; CDR3aa: CATSLDRGGGNTIYF; CDR3nt: TGTGCCACCAGTCTCGACAGGGGCGGTGGAAACACCATATATTTT
d_gene: TRBD2; abundance: .; j_gene: TRBJ2-1; v_gene: TRBV9; CDR3aa: CASSVDNGLAGGRSYNEQFF; CDR3nt: TGTGCCAGCAGCGTAGACAACGGACTAGCGGGGGGGCGATCCTACAATGAGCAGTTCTTC
d_gene: .; abundance: .; j_gene: TRBJ1-4; v_gene: TRBV7-9; CDR3aa: CASSPRDPSSREKLFF; CDR3nt: TGTGCCAGCAGCCCGCGGGATCCTAGTAGTCGGGAAAAACTGTTTTTT
d_gene: .; abundance: .; j_gene: TRBJ1-5; v_gene: TRBV25-1; CDR3aa: CASRAGGNQPQHF; CDR3nt: TGTGCCAGCAGGGCAGGGGGCAATCAGCCCCAGCATTTT
d_gene: .; abundance: .; j_gene: TRBJ2-7; v_gene: TRBV27; CDR3aa: CASSLSGDSYEQYF; CDR3nt: TGTGCCAGCAGTTTATCAGGGGACTCGTACGAGCAGTACTTC
d_gene: .; abundance: .; j_gene: TRBJ2-5; v_gene: TRBV27; CDR3aa: CASSLSIGAVSQETQYF; CDR3nt: TGTGCCAGCAGTTTATCGATAGGGGCCGTGTCCCAAGAGACCCAGTACTTC
d_gene: .; abundance: .; j_gene: TRBJ2-7; v_gene: TRBV6-5; CDR3aa: CASSYSYRGGGEQYF; CDR3nt: TGTGCCAGCAGTTACTCGTACAGGGGGGGAGGCGAGCAGTACTTC
d_gene: TRBD2; abundance: .; j_gene: TRBJ2-2; v_gene: TRBV5-1; CDR3aa: CASSYRLAGVAGELFF; CDR3nt: TGCGCCAGCAGCTATAGACTAGCGGGGGTCGCCGGGGAGCTGTTTTTT
d_gene: TRBD2; abundance: .; j_gene: TRBJ2-1; v_gene: TRBV7-2; CDR3aa: CASSWILAGENNEQFF; CDR3nt: TGTGCCAGCAGCTGGATTTTAGCGGGTGAGAACAATGAGCAGTTCTTC
d_gene: .; abundance: .; j_gene: TRBJ1-5; v_gene: TRBV6-1; CDR3aa: CASSPDRYSNQPQHF; CDR3nt: TGTGCCAGCAGCCCTGACAGGTATAGCAATCAGCCCCAGCATTTT
d_gene: TRBD1; abundance: .; j_gene: TRBJ1-3; v_gene: TRBV27; CDR3aa: CASSRGQGGATIYF; CDR3nt: TGTGCCAGCAGCCGAGGACAGGGGGGGGCCACCATATATTTT
d_gene: TRBD2; abundance: .; j_gene: TRBJ2-7; v_gene: TRBV18; CDR3aa: CASSPSGEGDEQYF; CDR3nt: TGTGCCAGCTCACCCAGCGGGGAGGGCGACGAGCAGTACTTC